A single sample gave rise to the 2 T cell receptor beta chains below, sequenced in a study of cytomegalovirus exposure and HLA in healthy donors. The protocol was immunoSEQ multiplex PCR, while the TCRdb copy is restricted to in-frame clones and leaves out a portion. The profile shows 80,000 to 100,000 clones, more than 75% of them singletons. Input material: PBMCs. The source is a man aged 18 to 29 in good health and CMV-seropositive.

The genes are TRBV19 and TRBJ1-5; 9 bases match TRBD1. Germline values: CDR1 LNHDA, CDR2 SQIVND (reference sequence). Trimming at V came to 3 bases and at J to 1 base, leaving 7 bases not matched to a gene. This CDR3 has 17 residues. This chain's CDR3 is CASSISNRGRSNQPQHF. The CDR3 DNA sequence: TGTGCCAGTAGTATTTCCAACAGGGGGCGAAGCAATCAGCCCCAGCATTTT.

The V call is TRBV6-5, the J call TRBJ2-7; TRBD1 might be the D (6 bases). The CDR3 is 15 amino acids. Germline CDR1 and CDR2: MNHEY and SVGAGI. V was cut by 2 bases and J by 3 bases, with 14 bases left in between. CDR3 coding DNA: TGTGCCAGCAGTTACACTCGGGGACACGGCTACGAGCAGTACTTC. It specifies CASSYTRGHGYEQYF.